The sequence of this T cell receptor beta chain was determined in a study of T-cell reconstitution after alpha-beta-depleted transplantation in children. This clonotype was counted a few times. Unique molecular identifiers were incorporated when the TCRbeta library was constructed. TCRdb re-called the PCR reads with MiXCR, one entry per CDR3 protein. The sample has almost 500,000 distinct CDR3 sequences; around 13% are singletons. This specimen was PBMCs from the stem cell graft donor, taken from the stem cell graft. This sequence was found in a human donor who donated a stem cell graft to a child with combined immunodeficiency.

The CDR3 sequence: CSAPETGAIYEQYF. DNA for the CDR3: TGCAGTGCTCCTGAGACAGGGGCTATATACGAGCAGTACTTC. The chain is built from TRBV20-1 and TRBJ2-7, with TRBD1 identical over 8 bases. This CDR3 region has 14 residues. Trimming at V came to 5 bases and at J to 4 bases, leaving 10 bases not matched to a gene. Germline lookup yields CDR1 DFQATT and CDR2 SNEGSKA (reference sequence).